The 27 T cell receptor beta chains below come from one sample, sequenced in a study of shared clonotypes between healthy human individuals. This table comes from immunoSEQ multiplex PCR, and its TCRdb copy is limited to in-frame clones, with some not included. The repertoire includes about 490,000 clones, roughly 80% of them detected once, and about 12% sits in the top ten. The sequenced sample consisted of PBMCs. These receptors all come from a woman between 35 and 50 years old in good health. Some clones in this sample may be carry-over from other donors' samples.

In regard to this clone: An end of the junction does not agree with germline; a read error may underlie this. J is TRBJ1-5 and V is TRBV18, with 10 bases fitting TRBD1. CDR1 and CDR2 (germline): KGHSH, LQKENI. This CDR3 has 16 amino acids. The CDR3 protein is CASSRELTGGNQPQHF. In nucleotides, the CDR3 is TGTGCCAGCTCACGAGAACTGACAGGGGGCAACCAGCCCCAGCATTTT.

In nucleotides, the CDR3 is TGTGCCAGCAGCGCCTCCGGGACAGGGGACGCAGATACGCAGTATTTT. As protein: CASSASGTGDADTQYF. The rearrangement joins TRBV7-6 to TRBJ2-3; 10 positions agree with TRBD1. With 5 bases clipped from V and 4 bases from J, the junction kept 9 bases outside the gene matches. The germline V gene has CDR1 SGHVS and CDR2 FNYEAQ. The CDR3 runs 16 residues.

The gene calls are TRBV5-8 and TRBJ1-5; no reliable D call. This CDR3 comprises 13 residues. V shed 0 bases and J shed 5 bases, with 6 bases lying between them. CDR1 SGHTS and CDR2 YDEGEE come from the germline V gene. CDR3 protein: CASSLGFDQPQHF. The CDR3 DNA reads as TGTGCCAGCAGCTTGGGATTCGATCAGCCCCAGCATTTT.

The chain links TRBV7-2 to TRBJ2-7, with D perhaps matching TRBD2 (6 bases). The CDR3 is 14 amino acids. Germline loops: CDR1 SGHTA, CDR2 FQGNSA. V shed 5 bases and J shed 2 bases, with 13 bases lying between them. The CDR3 sequence is CASSEGLIPYEQYF. CDR3 DNA: TGTGCCAGCAGCGAGGGACTGATCCCCTACGAGCAGTACTTC.

This chain connects TRBV6-5 to TRBJ1-1; 8 bases align to TRBD1. After removal of 2 bases from V and 7 bases from J, the junction contained 0 bases not matched to a gene. Germline CDR1 and CDR2: MNHEY and SVGAGI. The CDR3 contains 12 residues. The DNA for the CDR3 is TGTGCCAGCAGTTACGGACAGGGTGAAGCTTTCTTT. Protein sequence: CASSYGQGEAFF.

The genes are TRBV5-1 and TRBJ1-2; D is perhaps TRBD1 (6 bases). This CDR3 contains 15 residues. Trimming took 3 bases from V and 7 from J, leaving 19 bases between them. Germline V gene data show CDR1 as SGHRS and CDR2 as YFSETQ. The CDR3 DNA reads as TGCGCCAGCAGCTGGGACGGGGGCTCTGGTGGTGGCTACACCTTC. Translated, it gives CASSWDGGSGGGYTF.

This clone came up once. Other DNA sequences in the same sample also yield this CDR3. The rearrangement joins TRBV11-1 to TRBJ2-1; possibly TRBD2 for D (6 bases). CDR1 is SGHAT and CDR2 is FQDESV in the germline V gene (reference sequence). This CDR3 is 12 amino acids long. V dropped 1 base and J dropped 13 bases, with 11 bases sitting between them. CDR3 amino acids: CASSLGGVEQFF. The CDR3 nucleotides read TGTGCCAGCAGCTTAGGGGGGGTCGAACAGTTCTTC. Complete variable domain (other parts from reference TRBV11-1 and TRBJ2-1): EAEVAQSPRYKITEKSQAVAFWCDPISGHATLYWYRQILGQGPELLVQFQDESVVDDSQLPKDRFSAERLKGVDSTLKIQPAELGDSAMYLCASSLGGVEQFFGPGTRLTVL.

This clone was detected only once. The chain couples TRBV19 to TRBJ2-5; 9 bases match TRBD2. This CDR3 is 18 amino acids long. V shed 3 bases and J 4 bases; nucleotides not matched to a gene: 15. Per germline, CDR1 LNHDA and CDR2 SQIVND (reference sequence). Here the CDR3 reads CASSMPSGRRLVLETQYF. Here the CDR3 DNA reads TGTGCCAGTAGTATGCCCAGCGGGAGGAGGTTGGTACTAGAGACCCAGTACTTC.

The rearrangement links TRBV6-1 to TRBJ1-3, with D hard to call. The CDR3 totals 15 residues. The V gene lost 3 bases and the J gene lost 2 bases, with 11 bases spanning the gap. Germline CDR1 reads MNHNS; CDR2 reads SASEGT. The CDR3 loop reads CASSDAPSTGNTIYF. CDR3 sequence (DNA): TGTGCCAGCAGTGATGCCCCTTCTACTGGAAACACCATATATTTT.

This chain joins TRBV7-9 and TRBJ2-7, with 11 nucleotides matching TRBD2. This CDR3 spans 13 amino acids. In germline, CDR1 is SEHNR, CDR2 FQNEAQ (reference sequence). V was clipped by 8 bases and J by 7 bases; unmatched bases: 7. The CDR3: CASELAGVGEQYF. The CDR3 DNA is TGTGCCAGCGAACTAGCGGGAGTTGGGGAGCAGTACTTC.

The chain recombines TRBV10-1 with TRBJ2-2; D is unclear. The V end was cut by 0 bases, the J end by 5 bases, with 7 bases between. The CDR3 has 14 amino acids. CDR1 and CDR2 (germline): WNHNN, SYGVQD (reference sequence). CDR3 loop: CASSESGQTGELFF. The CDR3 DNA follows: TGCGCCAGCAGTGAGTCTGGGCAGACCGGGGAGCTGTTTTTT.

The chain carries TRBV5-1 and TRBJ1-3; D is uncertain. The V end lost 4 bases, the J end lost 0 bases, and 5 bases lay between the germline ends. From germline, CDR1 is SGHRS and CDR2 YFSETQ. The CDR3 extends over 13 amino acids. The CDR3 is CASSVNSGNTIYF. Here the CDR3 DNA reads TGCGCCAGCAGCGTTAACTCTGGAAACACCATATATTTT.

V usage is TRBV29-1 and J usage is TRBJ2-3, with TRBD2 matching 8 bases. The V segment lost 5 bases and the J segment 4 bases; nucleotides outside the gene matches: 2. Per the germline V gene, CDR1 is SQVTM and CDR2 is ANQGSEA. The CDR3 has 12 amino acids. Written as DNA, the CDR3 is TGCAGCGTTCGGGGGGGGGCAGATACGCAGTATTTT. Its translation: CSVRGGADTQYF.

The rearrangement joins TRBV15 to TRBJ2-7; 9 bases align to TRBD2. This CDR3 is built from 16 residues. The germline CDR1 and CDR2 sequences are LNHNV and YYDKDF (reference sequence). The ends lost 1 base at V and 2 bases at J; junction bases unmatched: 6. The CDR3 DNA reads as TGTGCCACCAGCAGAGGAGGCGGGAGGGCCCCCTACGAGCAGTACTTC. This encodes CATSRGGGRAPYEQYF.

The rearrangement joins TRBV2 to TRBJ1-4; D gene uncertain. V was trimmed by 7 bases and J by 4 bases, leaving 13 bases between them. This CDR3 contains 14 residues. Germline-derived CDR1 and CDR2 are SNHLY and FYNNEI. CDR3 region: CASKSRGHNEKLFF. CDR3 sequence (DNA): TGTGCCAGCAAGAGCAGAGGGCATAATGAAAAACTGTTTTTT.

This clone is a singleton in its sample. The V and J genes are TRBV7-8 and TRBJ2-4; 8 bases are shared with TRBD1. Per the germline V gene, CDR1 is SGHVS and CDR2 is FQNEAQ. The V and J ends lost 5 bases and 1 base, in that order; junction bases with no gene match: 4. CDR3 length: 15 amino acids. CDR3 bases: TGTGCCAGCAGCCAGGGGGCTGGTGCCAAAAACATTCAGTACTTC. Encoded protein: CASSQGAGAKNIQYF. Combining the CDR3 with reference TRBV7-8 and TRBJ2-4 gives the whole variable domain GAGVSQSPRYKVAKRGQDVALRCDPISGHVSLFWYQQALGQGPEFLTYFQNEAQLDKSGLPSDRFFAERPEGSVSTLKIQRTQQEDSAVYLCASSQGAGAKNIQYFGAGTRLSVL.

The chain combines TRBV7-3 with TRBJ2-2; a possible D gene is TRBD1 (6 bases). CDR3 size: 16 residues. Germline CDR1 reads SGHTA; CDR2 reads FQGTGA. With 5 bases removed from V and 9 bases from J, the gap between germline ends came to 22 bases. The CDR3: CASSTREGQTRRELFF. CDR3 bases: TGTGCCAGCAGCACGAGAGAGGGACAAACTAGGCGGGAGCTGTTTTTT.

This clone came up once. V is TRBV7-2 and J is TRBJ2-1; D gene unclear. V lost 1 base and J 7 bases, leaving 11 bases between the germline ends. This CDR3 is built from 14 residues. Germline assignment: CDR1 SGHTA and CDR2 FQGNSA. The CDR3 DNA is TGTGCCAGCAGCTTAGGGATCGGGTGGAATGAGCAGTTCTTC. Protein: CASSLGIGWNEQFF.

This clone was observed once. The rearrangement links TRBV18 to TRBJ2-1, with 9 bases lining up with TRBD2. The CDR3 sequence is 16 residues long. Germline V CDR1 and CDR2: KGHSH, LQKENI. J gave up 5 bases and V 3 bases, and 8 bases lay outside the gene matches. The CDR3 nucleotides read TGTGCCAGCTCACCCGACGTGGCGGGAGGGGACAATGAGCAGTTCTTC. Its translation: CASSPDVAGGDNEQFF.

The chain joins TRBV28 to TRBJ1-5, with D possibly being TRBD1 (5 bases). V was trimmed by 6 bases and J by 0 bases, leaving 9 bases between them. CDR1 is MDHEN, CDR2 SYDVKM, per germline. There are 14 residues in the CDR3. The CDR3 protein is CASRPQGSNQPQHF. The CDR3, as DNA: TGTGCCAGCAGACCCCAGGGTAGCAATCAGCCCCAGCATTTT.

The chain combines TRBV27 with TRBJ2-5, with 8 bases fitting TRBD2. The J call could be wrong; TRBJ2-7 is a better fit for the DNA end. This CDR3 is built from 15 residues. From germline, CDR1 is MNHEY and CDR2 SMNVEV (reference sequence). The CDR3 DNA follows: TGTGCCAGCAGTTTATCCCAGGGACTAGGCTACGAGCAGTACTTC. Translation: CASSLSQGLGYEQYF.

This clone was found a few times. The genes are TRBV5-1 and TRBJ2-3; TRBD1 agrees at 8 bases. Unmatched junction bases numbered 10, after V lost 4 bases and J lost 9 bases. The CDR3 sequence is 14 residues long. Germline V gene sequence: CDR1 SGHRS, CDR2 YFSETQ. DNA of the CDR3: TGCGCCAGCAGCGGGGGACAGGCAGGGGGAACGCAGTATTTT. Amino acids: CASSGGQAGGTQYF.

The chain joins TRBV5-4 to TRBJ2-1, with D unresolved. The germline CDR1 and CDR2 sequences are SGHNT and YYREEE (reference sequence). Between the trimmed V and J ends, which lost 3 bases and 5 bases, there was a span of 15 bases. The CDR3 is 15 residues long. CDR3 coding DNA: TGTGCCAGCAGCTCAGAAGACCCTGGACACAATGAGCAGTTCTTC. Its protein product is CASSSEDPGHNEQFF.

In this sample, this clone turned up a few times. The gene calls are TRBV28 and TRBJ1-5; no clear D gene. From germline, CDR1 is MDHEN and CDR2 SYDVKM. V was cut by 3 bases and J by 2 bases, with 8 bases left in between. This CDR3 region has 14 residues. This CDR3 is CASSFFGGNQPQHF. CDR3 bases: TGTGCCAGCAGTTTCTTTGGCGGCAATCAGCCCCAGCATTTT.

This clone appeared a single time. The sample contains more than one DNA sequence encoding this CDR3. The gene calls are TRBV30 and TRBJ2-7; D possibly corresponds to TRBD1 (5 bases). Germline V gene sequence: CDR1 GTSNPN, CDR2 SVGIG (reference sequence). Trimming shortened V by 0 bases and J by 3 bases, and 6 bases separated the two germline ends. The CDR3 has 12 residues. The CDR3 DNA sequence: TGTGCCTGGAGTGTCCAGGGCTACGAGCAGTACTTC. Encoded protein: CAWSVQGYEQYF.

The CDR3 region has the DNA TGCGCCAGCAGCTTGAACGGGAGAAACTTTGACGAGCAGTACTTC. Translating gives CASSLNGRNFDEQYF. This chain links TRBV5-1 with TRBJ2-7; D is possibly TRBD2 (6 bases). V shed 1 base and J shed 5 bases, with 16 bases lying between them. Germline loops: CDR1 SGHRS, CDR2 YFSETQ. The CDR3 is 15 residues long. Together with reference TRBV5-1 and TRBJ2-7, the CDR3 gives the full variable domain: KAGVTQTPRYLIKTRGQQVTLSCSPISGHRSVSWYQQTPGQGLQFLFEYFSETQRNKGNFPGRFSGRQFSNSRSEMNVSTLELGDSALYLCASSLNGRNFDEQYFGPGTRLTVT.

This chain links TRBV29-1 with TRBJ2-5; TRBD1 is a possible D gene (5 bases). The J call may be mistaken, given a closer DNA end match to TRBJ2-7. Germline V gene lookup returns CDR1 SQVTM and CDR2 ANQGSEA. The CDR3 sequence is 13 residues long. The CDR3 is CSVDGAAPYEQYF. For the CDR3, the DNA is TGCAGCGTTGATGGGGCAGCCCCCTACGAGCAGTACTTC.